A single T cell receptor beta chain is shown here with its context. Its antigen is not known. This CDR3 is 15 amino acids long. Looked up from germline, CDR1 is SGHNT and CDR2 is YYREEE (reference sequence). V lost 5 bases, J lost 6 bases, and 5 bases stayed unmatched. The sample belongs to a study of T cells in localized non-small cell lung cancer. Profiled with immunoSEQ multiplex PCR; TCRdb holds only in-frame clones, not every one. The sample lists 30,000 to 45,000 clones, around 85% occurring once. Study observations and caveats: Appearance in adjacent lung was seen for a median about 60 of the top 100 tumor clones. It was uninvolved adjacent lung that showed the highest T cell clonality, exceeding tumor.

The source was peripheral blood, collected before any cancer treatment. The chain combines TRBV5-4 with TRBJ2-1, with 13 bases aligning to TRBD2. The clonotype was recovered from a woman aged 35 to 75 with stage I lung adenocarcinoma. CDR3 loop: CASSSRTSGGNEQFF. The CDR3 nucleotides read TGTGCCAGCAGTTCTAGGACTAGCGGGGGCAATGAGCAGTTCTTC. The full variable domain, rest sourced from reference TRBV5-4 and TRBJ2-1, is ETGVTQSPTHLIKTRGQQVTLRCSSQSGHNTVSWYQQALGQGPQFIFQYYREEENGRGNFPPRFSGLQFPNYSSELNVNALELDDSALYLCASSSRTSGGNEQFFGPGTRLTVL.